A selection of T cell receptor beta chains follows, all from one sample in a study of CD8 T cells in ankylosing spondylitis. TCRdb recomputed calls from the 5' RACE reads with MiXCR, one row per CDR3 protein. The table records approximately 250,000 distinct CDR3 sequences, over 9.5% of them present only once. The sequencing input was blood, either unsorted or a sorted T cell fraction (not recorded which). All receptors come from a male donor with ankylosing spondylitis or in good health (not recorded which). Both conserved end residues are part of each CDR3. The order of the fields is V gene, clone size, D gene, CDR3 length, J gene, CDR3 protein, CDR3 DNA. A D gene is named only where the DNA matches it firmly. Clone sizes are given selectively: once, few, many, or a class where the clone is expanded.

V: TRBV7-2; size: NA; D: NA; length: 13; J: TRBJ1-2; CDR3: CASSSPQWVYYTF; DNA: TGTGCCAGCAGCTCCCCTCAGTGGGTTTACTACACCTTC
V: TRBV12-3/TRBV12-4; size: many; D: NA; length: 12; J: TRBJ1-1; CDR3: CASSFGTDEAFF; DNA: TGTGCCAGCAGTTTTGGGACGGACGAAGCTTTCTTT
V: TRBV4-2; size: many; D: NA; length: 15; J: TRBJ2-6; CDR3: CASSQDVSGANVLTF; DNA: TGTGCCAGCAGCCAAGATGTATCTGGGGCCAACGTCCTGACTTTC
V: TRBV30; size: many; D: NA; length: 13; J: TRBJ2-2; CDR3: CAWSPPNTGELFF; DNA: TGTGCCTGGAGTCCCCCTAACACCGGGGAGCTGTTTTTT
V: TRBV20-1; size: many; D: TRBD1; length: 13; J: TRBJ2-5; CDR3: CSALTGGAETQYF; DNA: TGCAGTGCTCTCACAGGGGGCGCGGAGACCCAGTACTTC
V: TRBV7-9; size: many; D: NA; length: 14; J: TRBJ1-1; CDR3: CASSLGNLNTEAFF; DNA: TGTGCCAGCAGCTTAGGTAACTTGAACACTGAAGCTTTCTTT
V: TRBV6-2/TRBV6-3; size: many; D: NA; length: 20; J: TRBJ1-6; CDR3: CASSYEGTWRSSSYNSPLHF; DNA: TGTGCCAGCAGTTACGAGGGTACCTGGCGATCGAGCTCCTATAATTCACCCCTCCACTTT
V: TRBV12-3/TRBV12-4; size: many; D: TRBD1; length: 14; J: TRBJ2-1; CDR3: CASSLGTGASGQFF; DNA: TGTGCCAGCAGTTTGGGGACAGGGGCCTCTGGGCAGTTCTTC
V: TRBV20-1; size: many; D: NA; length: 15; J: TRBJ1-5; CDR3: CSARDPEHSNQPQHF; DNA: TGCAGTGCTAGAGACCCAGAGCATAGCAATCAGCCCCAGCATTTT
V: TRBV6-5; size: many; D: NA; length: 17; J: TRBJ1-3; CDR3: CASSSPTGSSSGNTIYF; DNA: TGTGCCAGCAGTTCTCCCACGGGCAGTAGCTCTGGAAACACCATATATTTT
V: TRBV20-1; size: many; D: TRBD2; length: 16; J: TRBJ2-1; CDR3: CSARQMATSGYNEQFF; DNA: TGCAGTGCTAGACAGATGGCGACTAGCGGGTACAATGAGCAGTTCTTC
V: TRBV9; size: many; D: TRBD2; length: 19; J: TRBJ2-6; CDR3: CASSGTSGSFSAGANVLTF; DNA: TGTGCCAGCAGCGGGACTAGCGGGTCCTTTAGCGCTGGGGCCAACGTCCTGACTTTC
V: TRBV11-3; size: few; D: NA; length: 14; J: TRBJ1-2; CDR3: CASSLRSEDYGYTF; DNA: TGTGCCAGCAGCTTGAGGAGTGAGGACTATGGCTACACCTTC
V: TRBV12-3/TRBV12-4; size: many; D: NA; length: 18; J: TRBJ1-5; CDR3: CASSLETSGHLYNQPQHF; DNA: TGTGCCAGCAGTTTAGAGACCTCGGGACACCTATACAATCAGCCCCAGCATTTT
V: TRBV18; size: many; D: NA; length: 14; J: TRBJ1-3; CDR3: CASSPTTGRNTIYF; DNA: TGTGCCAGCTCACCCACGACAGGACGGAACACCATATATTTT
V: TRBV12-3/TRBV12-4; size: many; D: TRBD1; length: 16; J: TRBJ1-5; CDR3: CASSNTGANSNQPQHF; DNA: TGTGCCAGCAGCAACACAGGGGCAAATAGCAATCAGCCCCAGCATTTT
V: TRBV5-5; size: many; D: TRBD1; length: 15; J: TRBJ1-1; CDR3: CASSLRDRGRPEAFF; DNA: TGTGCCAGCAGCCTACGGGACAGGGGGCGCCCTGAAGCTTTCTTT
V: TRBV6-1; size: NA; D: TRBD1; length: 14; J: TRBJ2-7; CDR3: CASSTGTARYEQYF; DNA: TGTGCCAGCAGTACCGGGACAGCTCGGTACGAGCAGTACTTC
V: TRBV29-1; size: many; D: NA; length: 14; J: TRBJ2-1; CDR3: CSVGVGDSYNEQFF; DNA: TGCAGCGTTGGAGTCGGGGACTCCTACAATGAGCAGTTCTTC
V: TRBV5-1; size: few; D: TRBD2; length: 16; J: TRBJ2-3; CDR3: CASSAERGAYTDTQYF; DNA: TGCGCCAGCAGCGCTGAGCGGGGGGCCTACACAGATACGCAGTATTTT
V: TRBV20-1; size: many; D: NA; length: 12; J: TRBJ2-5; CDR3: CSARWGRETQYF; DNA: TGCAGTGCTAGATGGGGCCGCGAGACCCAGTACTTC
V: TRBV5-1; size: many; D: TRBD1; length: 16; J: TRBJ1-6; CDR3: CASSPGTGGNNSPLHF; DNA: TGCGCCAGCAGCCCTGGGACAGGCGGTAATAATTCACCCCTCCACTTT
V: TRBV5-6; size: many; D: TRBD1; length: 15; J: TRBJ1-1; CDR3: CASSQRTGWSTEAFF; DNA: TGTGCCAGCAGCCAAAGGACAGGGTGGAGCACTGAAGCTTTCTTT
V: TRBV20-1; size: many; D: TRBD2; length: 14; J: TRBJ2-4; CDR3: CSARGGGSKNIQYF; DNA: TGCAGTGCTAGGGGCGGGGGGTCCAAAAACATTCAGTACTTC
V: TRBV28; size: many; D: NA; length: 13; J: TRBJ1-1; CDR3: CASSLYAGTEAFF; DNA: TGTGCCAGCAGTTTGTACGCAGGCACTGAAGCTTTCTTT
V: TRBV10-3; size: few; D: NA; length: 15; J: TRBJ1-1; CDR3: CAISVGSDPNTEAFF; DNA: TGTGCCATCAGTGTGGGGTCAGATCCGAACACTGAAGCTTTCTTT
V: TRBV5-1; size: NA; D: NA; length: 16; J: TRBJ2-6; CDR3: CASSPDWPSGANVLTF; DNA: TGCGCCAGCAGCCCAGACTGGCCCTCCGGGGCCAACGTCCTGACTTTC
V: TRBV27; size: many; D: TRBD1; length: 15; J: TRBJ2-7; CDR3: CASSKPGQGPYEQYF; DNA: TGTGCCAGCAGTAAGCCGGGACAGGGACCCTACGAGCAGTACTTC
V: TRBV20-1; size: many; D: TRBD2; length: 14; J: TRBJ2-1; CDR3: CSARLAGGGHEQFF; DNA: TGCAGTGCTCGACTAGCGGGAGGGGGGCATGAGCAGTTCTTC
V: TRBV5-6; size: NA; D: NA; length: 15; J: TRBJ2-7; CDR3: CASSPDTGRGYEQYF; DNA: TGTGCCAGCAGCCCTGACACGGGACGGGGTTACGAGCAGTACTTC
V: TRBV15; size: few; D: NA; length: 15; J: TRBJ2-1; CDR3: CATSSIWTRGGEQFF; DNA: TGTGCCACCAGCAGCATCTGGACTAGGGGGGGTGAGCAGTTCTTC
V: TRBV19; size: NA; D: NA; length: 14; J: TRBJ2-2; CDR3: CASSISFNTGELFF; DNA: TGTGCCAGTAGTATCTCTTTTAACACCGGGGAGCTGTTTTTT
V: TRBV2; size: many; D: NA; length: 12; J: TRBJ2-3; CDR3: CASFGITDTQYF; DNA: TGTGCCAGCTTCGGGATCACAGATACGCAGTATTTT
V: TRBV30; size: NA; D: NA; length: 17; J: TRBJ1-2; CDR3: CAWSVGFRTEANYGYTF; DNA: TGTGCCTGGAGTGTAGGGTTCCGGACCGAAGCTAACTATGGCTACACCTTC
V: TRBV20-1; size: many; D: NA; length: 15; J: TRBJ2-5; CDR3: CSARAVDAGAETQYF; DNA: TGCAGTGCTAGAGCCGTGGACGCGGGGGCAGAGACCCAGTACTTC
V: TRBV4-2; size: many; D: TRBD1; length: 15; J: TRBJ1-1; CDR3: CASSQPDRVNTEAFF; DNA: TGTGCCAGCAGCCAACCCGACAGGGTGAACACTGAAGCTTTCTTT
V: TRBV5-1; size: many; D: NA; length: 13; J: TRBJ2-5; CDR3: CASSRDQKETQYF; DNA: TGCGCCAGCAGCCGGGACCAAAAAGAGACCCAGTACTTC
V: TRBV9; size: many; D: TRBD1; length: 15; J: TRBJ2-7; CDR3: CASSVDLNLGQGLYF; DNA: TGTGCCAGCAGCGTGGACCTAAATCTCGGACAGGGGTTGTACTTC
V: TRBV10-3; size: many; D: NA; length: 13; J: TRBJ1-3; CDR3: CAISASAGNTIYF; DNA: TGTGCCATCAGTGCCTCGGCTGGAAACACCATATATTTT
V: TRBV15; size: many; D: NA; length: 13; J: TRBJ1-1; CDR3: CATSRGVNTEAFF; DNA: TGTGCCACCAGCAGAGGGGTTAACACTGAAGCTTTCTTT
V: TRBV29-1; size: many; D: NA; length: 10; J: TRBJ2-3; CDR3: CTVREDTQYF; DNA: TGCACCGTACGGGAGGATACGCAGTATTTT